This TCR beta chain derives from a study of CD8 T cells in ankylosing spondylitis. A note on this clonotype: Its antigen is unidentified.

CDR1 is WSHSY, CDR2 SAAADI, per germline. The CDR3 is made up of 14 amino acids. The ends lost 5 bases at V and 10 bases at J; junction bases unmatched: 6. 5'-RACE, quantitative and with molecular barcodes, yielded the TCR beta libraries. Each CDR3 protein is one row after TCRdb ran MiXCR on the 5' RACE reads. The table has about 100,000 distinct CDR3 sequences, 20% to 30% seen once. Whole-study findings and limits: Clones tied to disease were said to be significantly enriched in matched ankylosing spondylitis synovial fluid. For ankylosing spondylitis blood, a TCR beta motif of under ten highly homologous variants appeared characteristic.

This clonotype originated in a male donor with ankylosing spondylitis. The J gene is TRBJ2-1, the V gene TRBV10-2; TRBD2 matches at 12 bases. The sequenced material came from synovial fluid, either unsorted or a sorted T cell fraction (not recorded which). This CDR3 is CASSNSGTSGEQFF. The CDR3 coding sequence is TGCGCCAGCAGTAATTCCGGGACTAGCGGGGAGCAGTTCTTC.